This T cell receptor beta chain originates from a study of blood T cell repertoires in COVID-19. Turning to the study itself: T cells, B-cell-depleted T cells, or PBMCs supplied cDNA or gDNA.

The germline gives CDR1 SGHAT, CDR2 FQNNGV. The CDR3 runs 17 residues. The V gene end was trimmed by 1 base and the J gene end by 1 base; junction bases not matched to a gene: 5. As originally analysed: Amplifying reference gene primers gave estimates of nucleated cell counts. Only in-frame clones appear in the TCRdb table, and some are missing; sequencing was by immunoSEQ multiplex PCR. V, J and clone size are those of that table, while D and trimming were read from the DNA. The sample includes 250,000 to 350,000 clones, about nine tenths seen only once; the top ten take about 2%. The chain employs TRBV11-2 and TRBJ2-2; TRBD1 agrees at 8 bases. The receptor was derived from a woman in her 30s with COVID-19, enrolled during active disease. The specimen sequenced was peripheral blood. The CDR3 bases are TGTGCCAGCAGCTTAGGGCCCGGGACAGGGAACACCGGGGAGCTGTTTTTT. It is translated as CASSLGPGTGNTGELFF.